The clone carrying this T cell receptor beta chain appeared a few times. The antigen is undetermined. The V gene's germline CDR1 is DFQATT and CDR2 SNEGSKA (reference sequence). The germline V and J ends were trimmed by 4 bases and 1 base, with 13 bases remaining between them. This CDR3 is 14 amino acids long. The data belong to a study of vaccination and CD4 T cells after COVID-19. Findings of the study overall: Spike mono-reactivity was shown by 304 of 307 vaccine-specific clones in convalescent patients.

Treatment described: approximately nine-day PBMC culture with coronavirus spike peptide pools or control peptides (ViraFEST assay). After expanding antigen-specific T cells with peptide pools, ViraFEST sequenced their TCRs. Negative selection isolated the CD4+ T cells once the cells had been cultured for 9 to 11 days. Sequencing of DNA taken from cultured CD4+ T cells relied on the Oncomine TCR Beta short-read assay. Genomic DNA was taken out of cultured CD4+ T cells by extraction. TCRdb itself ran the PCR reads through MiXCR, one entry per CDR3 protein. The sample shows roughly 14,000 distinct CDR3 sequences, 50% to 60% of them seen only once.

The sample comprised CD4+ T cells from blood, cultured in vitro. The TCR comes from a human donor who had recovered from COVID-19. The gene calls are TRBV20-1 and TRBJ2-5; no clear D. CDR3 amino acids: CSATSNWVQETQYF. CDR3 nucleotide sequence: TGCAGTGCTACGAGTAACTGGGTCCAAGAGACCCAGTACTTC.